A selection of T cell receptor beta chains follows, all from one sample in a study of blood T cells in healthy people across ages. TCRdb independently ran MiXCR on the 5' RACE reads; one entry per CDR3 protein. The sample yields approximately 760,000 distinct CDR3 sequences, around a quarter seen once. The sample was also reused in another study, on T cells of mothers and their children.

Sequences were obtained from blood. The source is a boy between 10 and 17 years old in good health. CDR3s include the opening cysteine and the closing phenylalanine or tryptophan. The order of the fields is V gene, J gene, CDR3 length, clone size, D gene, CDR3 DNA, CDR3 protein. A D gene is named only where the DNA matches it firmly. Size tells how often a clone was seen (once, few, many) or the class of an expanded clone, and some rows leave it out.

v_call: TRBV27
j_call: TRBJ2-7
cdr3_length: 15
clone_size: -
d_call: TRBD1
cdr3_nt: TGTGCCAGCAGTCTTTCCGGGACAGGGCGCTACGAGCAGTACTTC
cdr3_aa: CASSLSGTGRYEQYF

v_call: TRBV29-1
j_call: TRBJ2-7
cdr3_length: 12
clone_size: -
d_call: -
cdr3_nt: TGCAGCGTTGTCGGCATGGTCTACGAGCAGTACTTC
cdr3_aa: CSVVGMVYEQYF

v_call: TRBV10-3
j_call: TRBJ2-5
cdr3_length: 13
clone_size: few
d_call: -
cdr3_nt: TGTGCCATCAGTGACCTAGCGTCAGAGACCCAGTACTTC
cdr3_aa: CAISDLASETQYF

v_call: TRBV7-2
j_call: TRBJ2-2
cdr3_length: 14
clone_size: -
d_call: TRBD1
cdr3_nt: TGTGCCAGCAGCTTTGACAGGGTAACCGGGGAGCTGTTTTTT
cdr3_aa: CASSFDRVTGELFF

v_call: TRBV5-1
j_call: TRBJ2-1
cdr3_length: 17
clone_size: few
d_call: TRBD2
cdr3_nt: TGCGCCAGCAGCTCGACAGGGACTAGCGGGTCATACAATGAGCAGTTCTTC
cdr3_aa: CASSSTGTSGSYNEQFF

v_call: TRBV6-1
j_call: TRBJ1-4
cdr3_length: 13
clone_size: few
d_call: -
cdr3_nt: TGTGCCAGCAGTCCCACCTCAAATGAAAAACTGTTTTTT
cdr3_aa: CASSPTSNEKLFF

v_call: TRBV7-2
j_call: TRBJ2-6
cdr3_length: 17
clone_size: -
d_call: -
cdr3_nt: TGTGCCAGCAGCTTAGGTGGTATCCTCTCTGGGGCCAACGTCCTGACTTTC
cdr3_aa: CASSLGGILSGANVLTF

v_call: TRBV7-2
j_call: TRBJ2-7
cdr3_length: 15
clone_size: few
d_call: TRBD2
cdr3_nt: TGTGCCAGCAGCTCCTCTAGCGGGGGTTCCTACGAGCAGTACTTC
cdr3_aa: CASSSSSGGSYEQYF

v_call: TRBV27
j_call: TRBJ1-2
cdr3_length: 14
clone_size: -
d_call: -
cdr3_nt: TGCGCCAGCAGTTTATCGGGCTGGGGGCTCGCCTACACCTTC
cdr3_aa: CASSLSGWGLAYTF

v_call: TRBV5-1
j_call: TRBJ1-5
cdr3_length: 16
clone_size: -
d_call: TRBD1
cdr3_nt: TGCGCCAGCAGCTTGAATCCGGGACAGGGGGGGGTAGCCCAGCATTTT
cdr3_aa: CASSLNPGQGGVAQHF

v_call: TRBV6-5
j_call: TRBJ2-5
cdr3_length: 14
clone_size: -
d_call: -
cdr3_nt: TGTGCCAGCAGTTATCTTCAGGGTATAGGGACCCAGTACTTC
cdr3_aa: CASSYLQGIGTQYF

v_call: TRBV5-1
j_call: TRBJ2-1
cdr3_length: 14
clone_size: few
d_call: -
cdr3_nt: TGCGCCAGCCGCCGGGACGGATCCTACAATGAGCAGTTCTTC
cdr3_aa: CASRRDGSYNEQFF

v_call: TRBV14
j_call: TRBJ2-1
cdr3_length: 16
clone_size: -
d_call: -
cdr3_nt: TGTGCCAGCAGCCAAGTCCGCTCTCTCTCGAACAATGAGCAGTTCTTC
cdr3_aa: CASSQVRSLSNNEQFF

v_call: TRBV29-1
j_call: TRBJ2-1
cdr3_length: 16
clone_size: -
d_call: -
cdr3_nt: TGCAGCGGTAGGACAGGGGTAGCGGGGTGGAACAATGAGCAGTTCTTC
cdr3_aa: CSGRTGVAGWNNEQFF

v_call: TRBV27
j_call: TRBJ1-1
cdr3_length: 14
clone_size: -
d_call: -
cdr3_nt: TGTGCCAGCAGCTTCCTACAGGGGAACACTGAAGCTTTCTTT
cdr3_aa: CASSFLQGNTEAFF

v_call: TRBV20-1
j_call: TRBJ2-4
cdr3_length: 17
clone_size: -
d_call: TRBD1
cdr3_nt: TGCAGTGCTCTCGGACAGGAGCACTTACAGGGCAAAAACATTCAGTACTTC
cdr3_aa: CSALGQEHLQGKNIQYF

v_call: TRBV7-3
j_call: TRBJ2-1
cdr3_length: 14
clone_size: few
d_call: TRBD2
cdr3_nt: TGTGCCAGTGCATGGGGACTAGCCGGCGGTGAGCAGTTCTTC
cdr3_aa: CASAWGLAGGEQFF

v_call: TRBV20-1
j_call: TRBJ2-3
cdr3_length: 14
clone_size: once
d_call: -
cdr3_nt: TGCAGTGCTAGGGGTGCGGGGTGGGGAGATACGCAGTATTTT
cdr3_aa: CSARGAGWGDTQYF

v_call: TRBV7-3
j_call: TRBJ2-2
cdr3_length: 16
clone_size: -
d_call: TRBD2
cdr3_nt: TGTGCCAGCAGCATAACGACTAGCGGGGGCCCCGGGGAGCTGTTTTTT
cdr3_aa: CASSITTSGGPGELFF

v_call: TRBV7-9
j_call: TRBJ2-1
cdr3_length: 16
clone_size: -
d_call: TRBD2
cdr3_nt: TGTGCCAGCAGCTTTTATCCTAGCGGGCCGGACAATGAGCAGTTCTTC
cdr3_aa: CASSFYPSGPDNEQFF

v_call: TRBV6-5
j_call: TRBJ1-4
cdr3_length: 13
clone_size: -
d_call: -
cdr3_nt: TGTGCCAGCAGTTACGAGCCGCGTGAAAAACTGTTTTTT
cdr3_aa: CASSYEPREKLFF

v_call: TRBV5-1
j_call: TRBJ2-1
cdr3_length: 15
clone_size: -
d_call: -
cdr3_nt: TGCGCCAGCAGCCTCCGAAGGGAGGATCGCAATGAGCAGTTCTTC
cdr3_aa: CASSLRREDRNEQFF

v_call: TRBV20-1
j_call: TRBJ2-1
cdr3_length: 11
clone_size: few
d_call: TRBD1
cdr3_nt: TGCAGTGCTAGGGGACAGAAAGAGCAGTTCTTC
cdr3_aa: CSARGQKEQFF

v_call: TRBV27
j_call: TRBJ2-7
cdr3_length: 15
clone_size: few
d_call: TRBD1
cdr3_nt: TGTGCCAGCAGTTTAAGGGGACAGGGGATCTACGAGCAGTACTTC
cdr3_aa: CASSLRGQGIYEQYF

v_call: TRBV20-1
j_call: TRBJ2-3
cdr3_length: 15
clone_size: -
d_call: -
cdr3_nt: TGCAGTGCTAGAGAAGACGGCTCTAGCACAGATACGCAGTATTTT
cdr3_aa: CSAREDGSSTDTQYF

v_call: TRBV24-1
j_call: TRBJ2-2
cdr3_length: 18
clone_size: few
d_call: TRBD2
cdr3_nt: TGTGCCACCAGTGATTATGGGAGGGGACCCTTGAACACCGGAGAGCTGTTTTTT
cdr3_aa: CATSDYGRGPLNTGELFF

v_call: TRBV7-3
j_call: TRBJ2-3
cdr3_length: 15
clone_size: many
d_call: TRBD2
cdr3_nt: TGTGCCAGCAGCATACCCGGGACTACGGAAGATACGCAGTATTTT
cdr3_aa: CASSIPGTTEDTQYF

v_call: TRBV6-5
j_call: TRBJ1-2
cdr3_length: 15
clone_size: -
d_call: TRBD1
cdr3_nt: TGTGCCAGCAGCCTGACAGGGGGCTTTGGGTATGGCTACACCTTC
cdr3_aa: CASSLTGGFGYGYTF

v_call: TRBV7-2
j_call: TRBJ1-2
cdr3_length: 14
clone_size: few
d_call: -
cdr3_nt: TGTGCCAGCAGCTCCTACGGGAATAACTATGGCTACACCTTC
cdr3_aa: CASSSYGNNYGYTF

v_call: TRBV7-9
j_call: TRBJ2-7
cdr3_length: 13
clone_size: many
d_call: -
cdr3_nt: TGTGCCAGCAGCTTAGGACAGCTCTACGAGCAGTACTTC
cdr3_aa: CASSLGQLYEQYF

v_call: TRBV6-5
j_call: TRBJ2-3
cdr3_length: 16
clone_size: few
d_call: TRBD2
cdr3_nt: TGTGCCAGCAGCCCCGTGCTAGCGGGAGGCACAGATACGCAGTATTTT
cdr3_aa: CASSPVLAGGTDTQYF

v_call: TRBV29-1
j_call: TRBJ2-1
cdr3_length: 14
clone_size: few
d_call: TRBD1
cdr3_nt: TGCAGCGTTGAATTTGGTGACAGGGGTTATGAGCAGTTCTTC
cdr3_aa: CSVEFGDRGYEQFF

v_call: TRBV4-2
j_call: TRBJ2-2
cdr3_length: 16
clone_size: few
d_call: TRBD1
cdr3_nt: TGTGCCAGCAGCCAGAGGACAGGGGGGGGTGCCGGGGAGCTGTTTTTT
cdr3_aa: CASSQRTGGGAGELFF

v_call: TRBV7-9
j_call: TRBJ2-7
cdr3_length: 16
clone_size: -
d_call: -
cdr3_nt: TGTGCCAGCAGCATAGGGGTCGGGCAATGGGCCTACGAGCAGTACTTC
cdr3_aa: CASSIGVGQWAYEQYF

v_call: TRBV6-1
j_call: TRBJ2-6
cdr3_length: 20
clone_size: -
d_call: -
cdr3_nt: TGTGCCAGCAGTGCACAGGCCCGTCTGACCGTTTACTCTGGGGCCAACGTCCTGACTTTC
cdr3_aa: CASSAQARLTVYSGANVLTF

v_call: TRBV5-1
j_call: TRBJ2-5
cdr3_length: 16
clone_size: few
d_call: -
cdr3_nt: TGCGCCAGCAGCTTGCGCAGCGGAGGCCCACAAGAGACCCAGTACTTC
cdr3_aa: CASSLRSGGPQETQYF

v_call: TRBV5-1
j_call: TRBJ2-7
cdr3_length: 17
clone_size: -
d_call: -
cdr3_nt: TGCGCCAGCAGCCCGAGGGTTGGGGGAACAGAGTCCTACGAGCAGTACTTC
cdr3_aa: CASSPRVGGTESYEQYF

v_call: TRBV10-2
j_call: TRBJ2-7
cdr3_length: 12
clone_size: few
d_call: TRBD2
cdr3_nt: TGCGCCACCCTAGCGGGAGGTTGGGAGCAGTACTTC
cdr3_aa: CATLAGGWEQYF

v_call: TRBV10-2
j_call: TRBJ1-5
cdr3_length: 18
clone_size: -
d_call: -
cdr3_nt: TGCGCTAGCAGTGAGTCTTGGGACATAAGAGGAGGCAATCAGCCCCAGCATTTT
cdr3_aa: CASSESWDIRGGNQPQHF

v_call: TRBV29-1
j_call: TRBJ2-1
cdr3_length: 13
clone_size: few
d_call: -
cdr3_nt: TGCAGCTGTCGGGGCGGGTTAGACAATGAGCAGTTCTTC
cdr3_aa: CSCRGGLDNEQFF

v_call: TRBV6-6
j_call: TRBJ1-2
cdr3_length: 14
clone_size: -
d_call: TRBD1
cdr3_nt: TGTGCCAGCATCCAGGGACAGGAGATCTATGGCTACACCTTC
cdr3_aa: CASIQGQEIYGYTF

v_call: TRBV2
j_call: TRBJ2-7
cdr3_length: 12
clone_size: -
d_call: TRBD2
cdr3_nt: TGTGCCAGCAGTGAGGCGGGAGACGAGCAGTACTTC
cdr3_aa: CASSEAGDEQYF

v_call: TRBV4-2
j_call: TRBJ2-3
cdr3_length: 13
clone_size: -
d_call: -
cdr3_nt: TGTGCCAGCAGCCATGCTAGCACAGATACGCAGTATTTT
cdr3_aa: CASSHASTDTQYF

v_call: TRBV4-3
j_call: TRBJ2-7
cdr3_length: 15
clone_size: few
d_call: -
cdr3_nt: TGCGCCAGCAGCCTGGGGGCAGGAAACTCCTACGAGCAGTACTTC
cdr3_aa: CASSLGAGNSYEQYF